This T cell receptor beta chain was sequenced for a study of cytomegalovirus exposure and HLA in healthy donors. Vbeta (60) and Jbeta (13) primers were used in the PCR. TCRdb keeps only in-frame clones here, not all; method: immunoSEQ multiplex PCR. Among 95,000 to 150,000 clones listed, roughly 74% were seen once. Germline V CDR1 and CDR2: SGHNT, YYREEE (reference sequence). The V segment lost 4 bases and the J segment 8 bases; nucleotides outside the gene matches: 18. This CDR3 region has 18 residues. This TCR came from a woman in her fifties or sixties in good health and CMV-seropositive. Sequencing was done on a sample of PBMCs. The chain couples TRBV5-4 to TRBJ1-2; 12 nucleotides align to TRBD1. CDR3 in amino acids: CASSRIPGQGAFLGGYTF. The CDR3 nucleotides read TGTGCCAGCAGCCGGATACCGGGACAGGGGGCATTTTTGGGAGGCTACACCTTC.